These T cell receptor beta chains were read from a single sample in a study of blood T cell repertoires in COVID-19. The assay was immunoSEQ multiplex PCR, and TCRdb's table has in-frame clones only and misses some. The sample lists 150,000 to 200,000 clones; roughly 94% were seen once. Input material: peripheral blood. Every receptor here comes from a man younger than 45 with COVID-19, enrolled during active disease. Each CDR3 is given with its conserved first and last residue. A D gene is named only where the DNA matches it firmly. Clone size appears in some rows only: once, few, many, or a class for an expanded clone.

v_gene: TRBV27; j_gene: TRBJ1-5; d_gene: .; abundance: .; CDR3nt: TGTGCCAGCAGTTCTACAGGAACGGGCAATCAGCCCCAGCATTTT; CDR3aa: CASSSTGTGNQPQHF
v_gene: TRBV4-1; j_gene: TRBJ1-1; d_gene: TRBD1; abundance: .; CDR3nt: TGCGCCAGCAGCCAAGATATCGGGGCAGGGGGCGCGAACACTGAAGCTTTCTTT; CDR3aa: CASSQDIGAGGANTEAFF
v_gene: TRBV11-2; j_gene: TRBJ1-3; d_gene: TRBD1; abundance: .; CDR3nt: TGTGCCAGCAGCTTAGCGGGACAGGGTCCTGGAAACACCATATATTTT; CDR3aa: CASSLAGQGPGNTIYF
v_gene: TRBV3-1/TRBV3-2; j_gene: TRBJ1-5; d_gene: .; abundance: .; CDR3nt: TGTGCCAGCAGCCAAGATTTAACAGGCGCTCAACCCCAGCATTTT; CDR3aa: CASSQDLTGAQPQHF
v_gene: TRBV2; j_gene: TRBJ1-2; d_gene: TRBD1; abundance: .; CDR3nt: TGTGCCAGCAGCCCGGGACAGTCTAACTATGGCTACACCTTC; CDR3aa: CASSPGQSNYGYTF
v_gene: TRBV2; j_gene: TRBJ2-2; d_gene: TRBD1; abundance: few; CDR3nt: TGTGCCAGCAGTCAGACAGGGTTCACCGGGGAGCTGTTTTTT; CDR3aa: CASSQTGFTGELFF
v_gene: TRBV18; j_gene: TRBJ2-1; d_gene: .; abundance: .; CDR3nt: TGTGCCAGCTCACAATACAGGGACAATGAGCAGTTCTTC; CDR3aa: CASSQYRDNEQFF
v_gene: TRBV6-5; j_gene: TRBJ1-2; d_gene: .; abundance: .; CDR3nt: TGTGCCAGCAGGACTGTCTATGGCTACACCTTC; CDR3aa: CASRTVYGYTF
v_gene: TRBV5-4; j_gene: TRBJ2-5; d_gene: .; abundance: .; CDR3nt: TGTGCCAGCAGCTTCATACCCTATATCCGCGACCAAGAGACCCAGTACTTC; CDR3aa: CASSFIPYIRDQETQYF
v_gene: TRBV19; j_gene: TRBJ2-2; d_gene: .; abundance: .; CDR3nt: TGTGCCAGTAGTATTCCGACAGACACCGGGGAGCTGTTTTTT; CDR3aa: CASSIPTDTGELFF
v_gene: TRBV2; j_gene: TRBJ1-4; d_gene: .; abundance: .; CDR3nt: TGTGCCAGCAGGGGACAAAGGGAAAAACTGTTTTTT; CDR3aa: CASRGQREKLFF
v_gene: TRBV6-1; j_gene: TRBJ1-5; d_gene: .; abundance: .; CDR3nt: TGTGCCAGCAGTGAAGGGATCGGAGGCAATCAGCCCCAGCATTTT; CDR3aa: CASSEGIGGNQPQHF
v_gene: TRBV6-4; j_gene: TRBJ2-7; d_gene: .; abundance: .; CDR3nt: TGTGCCAGCGGTGTACTGGGGCAGAGCTCCTACGAGCAGTACTTC; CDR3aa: CASGVLGQSSYEQYF
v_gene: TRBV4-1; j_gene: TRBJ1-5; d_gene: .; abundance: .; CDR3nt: TGCGCCAGCAGCCAAGACAGGGTTTCCGTATACAATCAGCCCCAGCATTTT; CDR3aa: CASSQDRVSVYNQPQHF
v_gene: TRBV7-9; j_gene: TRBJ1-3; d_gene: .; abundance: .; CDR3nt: TGTGCCAGCAGCACCCGACAGGAGGACTGGGACACCATATATTTT; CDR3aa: CASSTRQEDWDTIYF
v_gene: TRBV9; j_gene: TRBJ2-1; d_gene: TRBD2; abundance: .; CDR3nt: TGTGCCAGCAGCGTAGGGGGAGGGGTTCTCAATGAGCAGTTCTTC; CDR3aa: CASSVGGGVLNEQFF
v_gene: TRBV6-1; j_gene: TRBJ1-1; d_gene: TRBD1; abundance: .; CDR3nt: TGTGCCAGCAGAGAAAACAGGGGGGCTTCCTTT; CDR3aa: CASRENRGASF
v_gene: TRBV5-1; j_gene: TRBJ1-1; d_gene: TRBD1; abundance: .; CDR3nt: TGCGCCAGCAGCCAAGTAACCACAGGGGGCGGCATGAACACTGAAGCTTTCTTT; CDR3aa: CASSQVTTGGGMNTEAFF
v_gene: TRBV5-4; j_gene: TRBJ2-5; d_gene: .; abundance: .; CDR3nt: TGTGCCAGCAGCTTACTAGGACCACAAGAGACCCAGTACTTC; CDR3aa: CASSLLGPQETQYF
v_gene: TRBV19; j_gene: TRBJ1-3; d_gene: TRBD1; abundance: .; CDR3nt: TGTGCCAGTAGTATATCACAGGGGGCCTCTGGAAACACCATATATTTT; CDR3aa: CASSISQGASGNTIYF
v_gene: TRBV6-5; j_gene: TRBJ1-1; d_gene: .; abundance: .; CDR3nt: TGTGCCAGCAGTCTCAGGGGAACTGAAGCTTTCTTT; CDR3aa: CASSLRGTEAFF
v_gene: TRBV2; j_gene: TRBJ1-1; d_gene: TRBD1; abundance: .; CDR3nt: TGTGCCAGCAGTGAACCACAGGGGGCGCGGGTCACTGAAGCTTTCTTT; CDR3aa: CASSEPQGARVTEAFF
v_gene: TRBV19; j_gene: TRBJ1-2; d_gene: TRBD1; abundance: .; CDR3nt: TGTGCCAGTAGTATCGCAGGGGGTAACTATGGCTACACCTTC; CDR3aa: CASSIAGGNYGYTF
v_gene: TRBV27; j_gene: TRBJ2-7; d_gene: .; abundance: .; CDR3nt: TGTGCCAGCAGTTTATTGGCCGTATGGTACGAGCAGTACTTC; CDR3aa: CASSLLAVWYEQYF
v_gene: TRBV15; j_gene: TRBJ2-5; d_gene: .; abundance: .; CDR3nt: TGTGCCACCAGCAGAGGGAGCAGCGAGACCCAGTACTTC; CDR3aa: CATSRGSSETQYF